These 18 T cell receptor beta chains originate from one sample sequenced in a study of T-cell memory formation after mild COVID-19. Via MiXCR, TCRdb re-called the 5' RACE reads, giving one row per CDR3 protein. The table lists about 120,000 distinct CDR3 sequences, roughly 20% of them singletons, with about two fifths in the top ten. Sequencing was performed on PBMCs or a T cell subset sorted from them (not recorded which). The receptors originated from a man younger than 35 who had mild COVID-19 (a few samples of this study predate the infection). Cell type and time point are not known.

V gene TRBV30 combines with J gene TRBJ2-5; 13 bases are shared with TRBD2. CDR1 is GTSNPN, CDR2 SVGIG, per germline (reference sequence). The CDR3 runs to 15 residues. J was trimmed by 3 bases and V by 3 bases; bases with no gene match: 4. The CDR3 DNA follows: TGTGCCTGGAGCCCTGGACTAGCGGGGGAAGAGACCCAGTACTTC. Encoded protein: CAWSPGLAGEETQYF. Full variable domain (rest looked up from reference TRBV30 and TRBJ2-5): SQTIHQWPATLVQPVGSPLSLECTVEGTSNPNLYWYRQAAGRGLQLLFYSVGIGQISSEVPQNLSASRPQDRQFILSSKKLLLSDSGFYLCAWSPGLAGEETQYFGPGTRLLVL.

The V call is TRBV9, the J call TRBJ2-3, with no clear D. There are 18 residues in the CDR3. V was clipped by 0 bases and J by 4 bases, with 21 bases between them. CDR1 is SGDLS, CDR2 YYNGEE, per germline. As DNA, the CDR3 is TGTGCCAGCAGCGTAGGGAGTGTGCGGTCCGAGGTCTCAGATACGCAGTATTTT. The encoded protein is CASSVGSVRSEVSDTQYF.

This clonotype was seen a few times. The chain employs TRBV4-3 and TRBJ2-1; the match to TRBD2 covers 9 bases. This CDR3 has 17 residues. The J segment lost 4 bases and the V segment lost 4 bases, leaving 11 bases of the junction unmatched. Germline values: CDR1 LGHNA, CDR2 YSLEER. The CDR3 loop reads CASSPRGAGGSYNEQFF. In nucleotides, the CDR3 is TGCGCCAGCAGCCCTCGGGGAGCGGGGGGTTCATACAATGAGCAGTTCTTC.

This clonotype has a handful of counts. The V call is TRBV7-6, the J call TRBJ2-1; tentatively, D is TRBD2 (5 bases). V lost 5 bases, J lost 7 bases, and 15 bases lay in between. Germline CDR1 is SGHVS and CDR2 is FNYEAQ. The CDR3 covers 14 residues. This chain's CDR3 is CASSPPTRRNEQFF. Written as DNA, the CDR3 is TGTGCCAGCAGCCCCCCTACTAGACGGAATGAGCAGTTCTTC.

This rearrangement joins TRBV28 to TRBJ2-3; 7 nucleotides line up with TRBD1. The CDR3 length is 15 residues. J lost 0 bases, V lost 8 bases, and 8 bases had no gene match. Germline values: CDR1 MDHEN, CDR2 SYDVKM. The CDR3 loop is CASGDRETSTDTQYF. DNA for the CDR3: TGTGCCAGCGGTGACAGGGAGACTAGCACAGATACGCAGTATTTT.

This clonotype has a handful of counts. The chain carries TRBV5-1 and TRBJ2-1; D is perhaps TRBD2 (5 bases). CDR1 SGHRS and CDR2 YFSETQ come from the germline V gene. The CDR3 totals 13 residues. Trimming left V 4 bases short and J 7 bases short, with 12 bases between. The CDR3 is CASSPGRGNEQFF. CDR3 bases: TGCGCCAGCAGCCCAGGCCGGGGAAATGAGCAGTTCTTC.

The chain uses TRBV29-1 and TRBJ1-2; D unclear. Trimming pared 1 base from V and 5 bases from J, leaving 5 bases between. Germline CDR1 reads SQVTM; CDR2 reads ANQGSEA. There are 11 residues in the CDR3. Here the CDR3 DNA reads TGCAGCGTTGAAGGGGGATATGGCTACACCTTC. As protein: CSVEGGYGYTF.

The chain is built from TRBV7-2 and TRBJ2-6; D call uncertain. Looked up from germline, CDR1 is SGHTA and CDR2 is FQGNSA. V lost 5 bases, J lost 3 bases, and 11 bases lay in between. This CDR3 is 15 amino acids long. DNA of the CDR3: TGTGCCAGCAGCAACAGCCCTGGTGGGGCCAACGTCCTGACTTTC. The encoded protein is CASSNSPGGANVLTF.

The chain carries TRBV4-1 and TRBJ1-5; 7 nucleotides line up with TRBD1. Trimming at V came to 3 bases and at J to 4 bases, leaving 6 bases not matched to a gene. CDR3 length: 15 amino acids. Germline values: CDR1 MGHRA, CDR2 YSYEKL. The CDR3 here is CASSQETGSNQPQHF. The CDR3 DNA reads TGCGCCAGCAGCCAGGAGACAGGGAGTAATCAGCCCCAGCATTTT.

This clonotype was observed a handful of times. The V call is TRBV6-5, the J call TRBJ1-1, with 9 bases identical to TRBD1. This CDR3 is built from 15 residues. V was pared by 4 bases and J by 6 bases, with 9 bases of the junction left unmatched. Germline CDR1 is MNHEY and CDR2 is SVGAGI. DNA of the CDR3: TGTGCCAGCAGTTGGGTGGGACAGGGAATGGCTGAAGCTTTCTTT. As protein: CASSWVGQGMAEAFF.

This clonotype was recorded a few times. The CDR3 protein is CASSQVWASGGPNPQYNEQFF. For the CDR3, the DNA is TGTGCCAGCAGCCAAGTCTGGGCTAGCGGGGGGCCAAACCCTCAATACAATGAGCAGTTCTTC. The rearrangement links TRBV3-1 to TRBJ2-1; 11 nucleotides match TRBD2. The CDR3 sequence is 21 residues long. The V gene's germline CDR1 is LGHDT and CDR2 YNNKEL (reference sequence). Trimming cost V 1 base and J 4 bases; bases outside gene matches: 18.

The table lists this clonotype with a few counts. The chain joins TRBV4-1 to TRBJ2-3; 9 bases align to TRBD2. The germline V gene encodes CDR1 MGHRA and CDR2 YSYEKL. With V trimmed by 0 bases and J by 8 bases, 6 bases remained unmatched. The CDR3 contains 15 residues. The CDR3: CASSQDLRGGGTQYF. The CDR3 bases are TGCGCCAGCAGCCAAGATTTGCGGGGGGGCGGTACGCAGTATTTT.

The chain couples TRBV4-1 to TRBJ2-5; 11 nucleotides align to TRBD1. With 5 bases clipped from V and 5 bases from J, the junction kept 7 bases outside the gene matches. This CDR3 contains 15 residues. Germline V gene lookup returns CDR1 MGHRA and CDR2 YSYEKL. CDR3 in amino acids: CASSEDRGRGETQYF. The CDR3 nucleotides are TGCGCCAGCAGCGAGGACAGGGGGCGCGGGGAGACCCAGTACTTC.

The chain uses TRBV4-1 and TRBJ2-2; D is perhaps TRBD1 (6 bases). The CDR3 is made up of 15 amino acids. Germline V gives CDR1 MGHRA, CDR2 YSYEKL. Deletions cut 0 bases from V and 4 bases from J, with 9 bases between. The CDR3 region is CASSQDPGVTGELFF. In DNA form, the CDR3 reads TGCGCCAGCAGCCAAGATCCAGGGGTCACCGGGGAGCTGTTTTTT.

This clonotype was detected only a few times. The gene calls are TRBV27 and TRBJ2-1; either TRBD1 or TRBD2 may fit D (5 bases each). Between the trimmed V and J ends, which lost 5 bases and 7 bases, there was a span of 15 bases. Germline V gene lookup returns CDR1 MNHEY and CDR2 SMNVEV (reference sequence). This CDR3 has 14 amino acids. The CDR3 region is CASSPRWGGNEQFF. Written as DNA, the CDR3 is TGTGCCAGCAGTCCAAGGTGGGGCGGGAATGAGCAGTTCTTC.

The DNA of the CDR3 is TGTGCCAGCAGTACCATGGGGGCGAATGAAAAACTGTTTTTT. Its translation is CASSTMGANEKLFF. This chain joins TRBV12-3 or TRBV12-4 and TRBJ1-4; D perhaps matches TRBD1 (6 bases). The CDR3 has 14 amino acids. Trimming left V 5 bases short and J 5 bases short, with 12 bases between.

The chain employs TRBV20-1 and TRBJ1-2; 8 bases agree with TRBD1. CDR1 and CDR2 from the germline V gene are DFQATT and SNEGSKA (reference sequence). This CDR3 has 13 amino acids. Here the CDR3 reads CSVRTGGWGGYTF. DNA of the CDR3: TGCAGCGTTCGAACAGGGGGATGGGGCGGCTACACCTTC.

CDR3 in DNA: TGTGCCAGCAGCAACGAGGGACAAGTGTTTAACACTGAAGCTTTCTTT. Amino acid sequence: CASSNEGQVFNTEAFF. This chain joins TRBV5-6 and TRBJ1-1; the D gene is possibly TRBD1 (6 bases). CDR3 length: 16 residues. Germline V gene sequence: CDR1 SGHDT, CDR2 YYEEEE. Trimming stripped 4 bases from V and 2 bases from J, with 18 bases between.